The 9 T cell receptor beta chains in this list originate from one sample, sequenced in a study of graft-versus-host responses after intestinal transplantation. The method was immunoSEQ multiplex PCR; TCRdb's version includes in-frame clones alone and lacks a portion of them. Here the sample spans about 120,000 clones, approximately 95% being singletons. Antigens for these TCRs are unknown. The specimen comprised unstimulated CD4+ T cells sorted from spleen or lymph node cells, sampled before intestinal transplant. These receptors were collected from a human donor who received an intestinal transplant.

This chain links TRBV30 with TRBJ1-5; D might be TRBD1 (5 bases). Trimming left V 5 bases short and J 4 bases short, with 12 bases between. CDR3 length: 13 residues. Germline values: CDR1 GTSNPN, CDR2 SVGIG (reference sequence). The chain's CDR3 is CAWGTAENQPQHF. The CDR3 nucleotides read TGTGCCTGGGGGACCGCAGAAAATCAGCCCCAGCATTTT.

The V and J genes are TRBV7-9 and TRBJ1-1; 8 nucleotides match TRBD1. The V gene end was trimmed by 5 bases and the J gene end by 3 bases; junction bases not matched to a gene: 8. This CDR3 contains 15 residues. The V gene's germline CDR1 is SEHNR and CDR2 FQNEAQ (reference sequence). CDR3 sequence reads: CASSLRQGRDTEAFF. The CDR3 DNA follows: TGTGCCAGCAGCCTCCGACAGGGGAGGGACACTGAAGCTTTCTTT.

The V call is TRBV25-1, the J call TRBJ2-3, with 7 bases that match TRBD1. In germline, CDR1 is MGHDK, CDR2 SYGVNS. The CDR3 sequence is 13 residues long. V shed 7 bases and J 6 bases; nucleotides not matched to a gene: 7. The CDR3 reads CASTQQQGDTQYF. The CDR3 DNA follows: TGTGCCAGCACCCAACAACAGGGGGATACGCAGTATTTT.

The gene calls are TRBV5-1 and TRBJ2-5, with D perhaps being TRBD1 or TRBD2 (5 bases each). Trimming took off 2 bases at V and 4 bases at J, with 12 bases between the two ends. The CDR3 loop spans 14 amino acids. CDR1 and CDR2 (germline): SGHRS, YFSETQ. The CDR3 coding sequence is TGCGCCAGCAGCTTAGAGGGACGGCGAGAGACCCAGTACTTC. Translated, it gives CASSLEGRRETQYF.

The chain is built from TRBV30 and TRBJ2-7; a possible D gene is TRBD1 (6 bases). Germline V gene sequence: CDR1 GTSNPN, CDR2 SVGIG (reference sequence). V was clipped by 4 bases and J by 6 bases, with 16 bases between them. This CDR3 contains 13 residues. The CDR3 reads CAWTRGNGLEQYF. DNA for the CDR3: TGTGCCTGGACTAGGGGGAACGGTCTCGAGCAGTACTTC.

The chain combines TRBV27 with TRBJ2-3; D is possibly TRBD2 (5 bases). The CDR3 is 15 residues long. Trimming took off 3 bases at V and 4 bases at J, with 14 bases between the two ends. The germline V gene has CDR1 MNHEY and CDR2 SMNVEV (reference sequence). CDR3 DNA: TGTGCCAGCAGTTTCCGCGGAGGAGGCCCAGATACGCAGTATTTT. Translated: CASSFRGGGPDTQYF.

The V and J genes are TRBV7-3 and TRBJ1-2; 7 bases align to TRBD1. J lost 4 bases, V lost 4 bases, and 6 bases had no gene match. The CDR3 has 14 amino acids. Per germline, CDR1 SGHTA and CDR2 FQGTGA. DNA for the CDR3: TGTGCCAGCAGCTCCCACAGGGGTATCTATGGCTACACCTTC. This codes for CASSSHRGIYGYTF.

V gene TRBV9 combines with J gene TRBJ1-3; 7 bases are shared with TRBD1. This CDR3 has 14 residues. Trimming at V came to 3 bases and at J to 5 bases, leaving 5 bases not matched to a gene. Germline V gene data show CDR1 as SGDLS and CDR2 as YYNGEE. The chain's CDR3 is CASSANRGRNTIYF. In DNA form, the CDR3 reads TGTGCCAGCAGCGCGAACAGGGGTAGAAACACCATATATTTT.

This rearrangement joins TRBV28 to TRBJ1-1; no reliable D call. The V end was cut by 5 bases, the J end by 1 base, with 17 bases between. The length of the CDR3 is 16 residues. Germline loops: CDR1 MDHEN, CDR2 SYDVKM. CDR3 coding DNA: TGTGCCAGCAGTCCCCCCCTTGGAAAGAAGAACACTGAAGCTTTCTTT. It is translated as CASSPPLGKKNTEAFF.